Below are 27 T cell receptor beta chains sequenced from a single sample in a study of OX40 agonist ivuxolimab in advanced cancers. The repertoire was sequenced with immunoSEQ multiplex PCR; TCRdb's copy has only in-frame clones and lacks some. The repertoire has about 83,000 clones, about 85% of them found once; the top ten carry 0.5% to 0.8%. This sample comprised CD4+ or CD8+ T cells sorted from blood, obtained in a trial of the OX40 agonist ivuxolimab. The receptors come from an adult with an advanced solid tumor such as melanoma, head and neck, liver or kidney cancer.

This clone was counted once. The chain uses TRBV18 and TRBJ2-3, with D uncertain. The CDR3 runs 15 residues. Germline lookup yields CDR1 KGHSH and CDR2 LQKENI. The V end was cut by 2 bases, the J end by 1 base, with 10 bases between. The CDR3 reads CASSPEHGGTDTQYF. The CDR3 nucleotides read TGTGCCAGCTCACCAGAACATGGGGGCACAGATACGCAGTATTTT.

This clone occurred a few times. The chain has TRBV7-3 and TRBJ1-2, with a weak D call TRBD1 (6 bases). Germline V gives CDR1 SGHTA, CDR2 FQGTGA. Deletions cut 3 bases from V and 4 bases from J, with 9 bases between. The CDR3 extends over 13 amino acids. CDR3 in amino acids: CASSLARGYGYTF. The CDR3 bases are TGTGCCAGCAGCTTGGCCAGGGGCTATGGCTACACCTTC.

This rearrangement joins TRBV5-1 to TRBJ2-2; D remains unclear. Trimming left V 4 bases short and J 3 bases short, with 4 bases between. The CDR3 runs 12 residues. Germline V lookup: CDR1 SGHRS, CDR2 YFSETQ. The CDR3 DNA follows: TGCGCCAGCAGCACGTACACCGGGGAGCTGTTTTTT. It codes for CASSTYTGELFF.

There are a few counts of this clone. This sequence joins TRBV5-8 and TRBJ1-6, with 8 bases lining up with TRBD1. The CDR3 sequence is 12 residues long. Per the germline V gene, CDR1 is SGHTS and CDR2 is YDEGEE. The trim removed 4 bases at V and 17 bases at J, leaving 8 bases unmatched. This CDR3 is CASSAGQGGIHF. CDR3 nucleotide sequence: TGTGCCAGCAGCGCCGGACAGGGCGGTATCCACTTT.

This chain uses TRBV4-2 with TRBJ2-3; 12 bases fit TRBD2. Germline CDR1 LGHNA, CDR2 YNFKEQ. V was clipped by 3 bases and J by 0 bases; unmatched bases: 4. This CDR3 is 17 amino acids long. CDR3 residues: CASSHRLAGESTDTQYF. For the CDR3, the DNA is TGTGCCAGCAGCCACCGACTAGCGGGGGAGAGCACAGATACGCAGTATTTT.

The J gene is TRBJ1-2, the V gene TRBV9; 12 nucleotides align to TRBD1. Unmatched junction bases numbered 11, after V lost 0 bases and J lost 8 bases. Germline V gene sequence: CDR1 SGDLS, CDR2 YYNGEE. CDR3 length: 17 residues. The CDR3 coding sequence is TGTGCCAGCAGCGTAGTGGGACAGGGGGCGACCCTTGAGGGCTACACCTTC. Amino acids: CASSVVGQGATLEGYTF.

The chain has TRBV7-8 and TRBJ2-3, with 12 positions matching TRBD2. The CDR3 runs 16 residues. CDR1 SGHVS and CDR2 FQNEAQ come from the germline V gene. The V gene end was trimmed by 5 bases and the J gene end by 5 bases; junction bases not matched to a gene: 8. The CDR3 nucleotides are TGTGCCAGCAGCGGAGGTCTAGCGGGGGGGCAAGATACGCAGTATTTT. Amino acid sequence: CASSGGLAGGQDTQYF. The entire variable domain, with the rest obtained from reference TRBV7-8 and TRBJ2-3, is as follows: GAGVSQSPRYKVAKRGQDVALRCDPISGHVSLFWYQQALGQGPEFLTYFQNEAQLDKSGLPSDRFFAERPEGSVSTLKIQRTQQEDSAVYLCASSGGLAGGQDTQYFGPGTRLTVL.

The chain uses TRBV18 and TRBJ2-7, with 12 positions matching TRBD1. The CDR3 extends over 15 amino acids. The germline CDR1 and CDR2 sequences are KGHSH and LQKENI. The trim removed 4 bases at V and 5 bases at J, leaving 6 bases unmatched. CDR3 in DNA: TGTGCCAGCTCACTCACCGGGACAGGGGGCCACGAGCAGTACTTC. This translates into CASSLTGTGGHEQYF.

This clone was recorded once. This chain joins TRBV10-3 and TRBJ2-3; the match to TRBD2 covers 13 bases. This CDR3 comprises 14 residues. Germline values: CDR1 ENHRY, CDR2 SYGVKD. The V and J ends lost 10 bases and 5 bases, in that order; junction bases with no gene match: 6. The CDR3 coding sequence is TGTGCCAGCTCTACTAGCGGGGGGGGAGATACGCAGTATTTT. Its protein is CASSTSGGGDTQYF.

This chain uses TRBV6-1 with TRBJ2-5; 12 positions match TRBD2. The CDR3 covers 16 residues. J was trimmed by 4 bases and V by 4 bases; bases with no gene match: 7. The germline V gene has CDR1 MNHNS and CDR2 SASEGT. CDR3 nucleotides: TGTGCCAGCAGTGTTTCTAGCGGGGGGGCCGGAGAGACCCAGTACTTC. This translates into CASSVSSGGAGETQYF.

This chain links TRBV19 with TRBJ1-2, with D maybe TRBD1 (5 bases). The CDR3 spans 11 residues. Between the trimmed V and J ends, which lost 6 bases and 7 bases, there was a span of 9 bases. CDR1 LNHDA and CDR2 SQIVND come from the germline V gene (reference sequence). The DNA for the CDR3 is TGTGCCAGTAGCCAGGGTTTTGGCTACACCTTC. Translated, it gives CASSQGFGYTF.

The rearrangement links TRBV2 to TRBJ2-7, with D perhaps TRBD1 (5 bases). The CDR3 totals 14 residues. Trimming took 6 bases from V and 0 from J, leaving 12 bases between them. The germline V gene has CDR1 SNHLY and CDR2 FYNNEI. The CDR3 DNA sequence: TGTGCCAGCAGAGAACAGGCCAGCTCCTACGAGCAGTACTTC. As protein: CASREQASSYEQYF.

The J gene is TRBJ1-5, the V gene TRBV7-6; D is perhaps TRBD1 (5 bases). The CDR3 has 16 amino acids. V was cut by 3 bases and J by 2 bases, with 14 bases left in between. CDR1 and CDR2 (germline): SGHVS, FNYEAQ. Here the CDR3 DNA reads TGTGCCAGCAGCTTGGGGCCCCGGGGCGGCAATCAGCCCCAGCATTTT. Amino acid sequence: CASSLGPRGGNQPQHF.

This clone was recorded a few times. The chain uses TRBV29-1 and TRBJ2-7, with D possibly TRBD2 on 6 matching bases. Trimming shortened V by 1 base and J by 1 base, and 14 bases separated the two germline ends. The germline gives CDR1 SQVTM, CDR2 ANQGSEA. There are 15 residues in the CDR3. Here the CDR3 reads CSVEGDGGLSYEQYF. CDR3 bases: TGCAGCGTTGAAGGCGACGGGGGATTATCCTACGAGCAGTACTTC.

In regard to this clone: The sample contains more than one DNA sequence encoding this CDR3. The V gene is TRBV7-2, the J gene TRBJ1-5; D is unclear. Trimming removed 1 base from V and 6 bases from J, with 7 bases in between. CDR3 length: 13 amino acids. Germline V gene data show CDR1 as SGHTA and CDR2 as FQGNSA. The CDR3 spells CASSLGRGQPQHF. CDR3 in DNA: TGTGCCAGCAGCTTAGGGAGAGGTCAGCCCCAGCATTTT.

The rearrangement joins TRBV25-1 to TRBJ1-4, with D possibly being TRBD1 (5 bases). CDR3 length: 17 residues. Germline CDR1 and CDR2: MGHDK and SYGVNS. V was pared by 3 bases and J by 7 bases, with 21 bases between. The CDR3 nucleotides are TGTGCCAGCAGTGACCAAGATTGGGAAGGGGTCGGTGAAAAACTGTTTTTT. Protein sequence: CASSDQDWEGVGEKLFF.

V usage is TRBV19 and J usage is TRBJ2-4; D is unclear. Trimming removed 4 bases at V and 8 bases at J, with 12 bases between. The CDR3 totals 13 residues. Germline loops: CDR1 LNHDA, CDR2 SQIVND (reference sequence). CDR3 DNA: TGTGCCAGTAGTAGAGGCCGGGTATACATTCAGTACTTC. It encodes CASSRGRVYIQYF.

The DNA of the CDR3 is TGTGCCAGTAATGGGGGGGTCATCCCCAATTCACCCCTCCACTTT. This gives the protein CASNGGVIPNSPLHF. V gene TRBV6-6 combines with J gene TRBJ1-6, with D perhaps matching TRBD1 (5 bases). V was clipped by 9 bases and J by 7 bases, with 19 bases between them. The germline CDR1 and CDR2 sequences are MNHNY and SVGAGI (reference sequence). CDR3 length: 15 residues.

The gene calls are TRBV9 and TRBJ2-4; D might be TRBD1 or TRBD2, each matching 6 bases. The CDR3 consists of 16 residues. The germline gives CDR1 SGDLS, CDR2 YYNGEE. Trimming cost V 3 bases and J 10 bases, with 23 bases left between them. The CDR3, as DNA: TGTGCCAGCAGCGCGAACTCGGGGGAACTAGGGGGTATTCAGTACTTC. This translates into CASSANSGELGGIQYF.

The chain uses TRBV7-2 and TRBJ1-5; D is unresolved. V was trimmed by 1 base and J by 4 bases, leaving 11 bases between them. The CDR3 length is 15 residues. In germline, CDR1 is SGHTA, CDR2 FQGNSA. Written as DNA, the CDR3 is TGTGCCAGCAGCTTAGGGAGACATATGAATCAGCCCCAGCATTTT. This sequence encodes CASSLGRHMNQPQHF.

The chain uses TRBV2 and TRBJ2-6; D is undetermined. V was trimmed by 5 bases and J by 1 base, leaving 9 bases between them. This CDR3 has 15 amino acids. Germline values: CDR1 SNHLY, CDR2 FYNNEI. CDR3 sequence reads: CASSYGGSGANVLTF. The CDR3 DNA follows: TGTGCCAGCAGTTACGGTGGATCTGGGGCCAACGTCCTGACTTTC.

The CDR3 loop is CASSYGDRVPSYF. DNA for the CDR3: TGTGCCAGCAGTTATGGGGACAGGGTCCCCTCGTACTTC. V is TRBV6-6 and J is TRBJ2-7, with 9 bases that match TRBD1. The CDR3 runs 13 residues. Germline loops: CDR1 MNHNY, CDR2 SVGAGI (reference sequence). Trimming took 3 bases from V and 12 from J; bases not matched to a gene: 9.

This clone appeared a single time. This rearrangement joins TRBV6-5 to TRBJ1-6, with D maybe TRBD1 (6 bases). This CDR3 has 15 amino acids. CDR1 is MNHEY and CDR2 is SVGAGI in the germline V gene. Trimming left V 6 bases short and J 0 bases short, with 9 bases between. This chain's CDR3 is CASRYRVSYNSPLHF. The CDR3, as DNA: TGTGCCAGCAGATACAGGGTCTCCTATAATTCACCCCTCCACTTT.

This sequence joins TRBV6-6 and TRBJ2-1; 9 bases are a match to TRBD2. The CDR3 runs 15 residues. V gave up 5 bases and J gave up 0 bases; unmatched junction bases: 2. CDR1 and CDR2 from the germline V gene are MNHNY and SVGAGI (reference sequence). In nucleotides, the CDR3 is TGTGCCAGCAGTATACTAGCGGGCTCCTACAATGAGCAGTTCTTC. It yields the protein CASSILAGSYNEQFF.

V gene TRBV19 combines with J gene TRBJ2-5; 14 nucleotides agree with TRBD2. The CDR3 extends over 16 amino acids. Germline V gene data show CDR1 as LNHDA and CDR2 as SQIVND (reference sequence). The trim removed 7 bases at V and 4 bases at J, leaving 8 bases unmatched. CDR3 residues: CASTPRGTSGGETQYF. CDR3 DNA sequence: TGTGCCAGTACCCCCCGGGGGACTAGCGGGGGAGAGACCCAGTACTTC.

The CDR3 sequence: CASSPRTERSGNTIYF. The CDR3 DNA is TGTGCCAGCTCACCGCGGACAGAACGCTCTGGAAACACCATATATTTT. V is TRBV18 and J is TRBJ1-3; possibly TRBD1 for D (6 bases). V lost 3 bases and J lost 0, with 12 bases in between. In germline, CDR1 is KGHSH, CDR2 LQKENI. This CDR3 spans 16 amino acids.

The chain uses TRBV5-4 and TRBJ2-3, with 12 bases aligning to TRBD2. Germline lookup yields CDR1 SGHNT and CDR2 YYREEE (reference sequence). CDR3 size: 15 residues. Trimming removed 10 bases from V and 0 bases from J; junction bases left unmatched: 6. CDR3 loop: CALTSGGTSTDTQYF. The CDR3 DNA reads TGTGCCCTTACTAGCGGGGGGACTAGCACAGATACGCAGTATTTT. Filled out from reference TRBV5-4 and TRBJ2-3, the complete variable domain reads ETGVTQSPTHLIKTRGQQVTLRCSSQSGHNTVSWYQQALGQGPQFIFQYYREEENGRGNFPPRFSGLQFPNYSSELNVNALELDDSALYLCALTSGGTSTDTQYFGPGTRLTVL.